The TCR beta chain under discussion was sequenced for a study of shared clonotypes between healthy human individuals. The study, taken as a whole, reports: Sharing across four donors was highest in naive CD4 (roughly 5%) and lowest in memory CD8 (roughly 0.4%).

Only Caucasian adults living in Nashville, Tennessee made up the donor group. Naive CD45RA+ and memory CD45RA-negative subsets were split from CD4+ cells. V gave up 4 bases and J gave up 2 bases, with 16 bases separating them. This CDR3 contains 15 residues. Germline CDR1 reads SGHRS; CDR2 reads YFSETQ. Concerning this clone: Its antigen is unidentified.

Study processing details: Junction-only sequences produced by ImmunoSEQ had no quality scores, so filtering differed. The data were produced by immunoSEQ multiplex PCR, yet TCRdb's version contains in-frame clones alone and is incomplete. Clone size and V and J calls were adopted from that table, with D and trimming inferred from the DNA. The table includes some 2 million clones, approximately 95% detected once. The source is a man between 18 and 29 years old in good health. Material for sequencing was naive CD4+ T cells sorted from blood. Subset specified: CD45RA+ positively selected. V usage is TRBV5-1 and J usage is TRBJ2-7; perhaps D is TRBD1 or TRBD2 (5 bases each). CDR3 region: CASSVGTAITYEQYF. In DNA form, the CDR3 reads TGCGCCAGCAGCGTAGGGACCGCCATTACCTACGAGCAGTACTTC.